Presented here are 24 T cell receptor beta chains from one specimen sequenced in a study of technical replicates of blood from several donors. Profiling relied on immunoSEQ multiplex PCR, and the TCRdb table lists in-frame clones only, not all of them. The sample has 65,000 to 95,000 clones; 90% to 95% are singletons. The sample consisted of T cells isolated from PBMCs. The receptors stem from a human donor in good health.

The chain has TRBV19 and TRBJ1-6; D is possibly TRBD1 (5 bases). Trimming stripped 5 bases from V and 8 bases from J, with 19 bases between. From germline, CDR1 is LNHDA and CDR2 SQIVND (reference sequence). The CDR3 loop spans 16 amino acids. The CDR3 DNA is TGTGCCAGTAGTCCAATCCGGGACTCTCCTGATTCACCCCTCCACTTT. Residues: CASSPIRDSPDSPLHF.

This clone was seen a single time. The rearrangement joins TRBV7-9 to TRBJ2-3; 11 positions match TRBD2. Germline CDR1 and CDR2: SEHNR and FQNEAQ (reference sequence). The V segment lost 5 bases and the J segment 3 bases; nucleotides outside the gene matches: 7. CDR3 length equals 16 residues. CDR3: CASSPNSGRGTDTQYF. Here the CDR3 DNA reads TGTGCCAGCAGCCCGAATAGCGGGAGGGGTACAGATACGCAGTATTTT.

This chain uses TRBV5-8 with TRBJ1-1; D unclear. There are 14 residues in the CDR3. From germline, CDR1 is SGHTS and CDR2 YDEGEE. The V end lost 1 base, the J end lost 1 base, and 8 bases lay between the germline ends. The CDR3 DNA reads TGTGCCAGCAGCTTGCCTCCAGAGAACACTGAAGCTTTCTTT. Translated: CASSLPPENTEAFF. Supplemented by reference TRBV5-8 and TRBJ1-1, the full variable domain reads EAGVTQSPTHLIKTRGQQATLRCSPISGHTSVYWYQQALGLGLQFLLWYDEGEERNRGNFPPRFSGRQFPNYSSELNVNALELEDSALYLCASSLPPENTEAFFGQGTRLTVV.

About this clone itself: One end of the junction is discordant with germline, which a read error may explain. The CDR3 DNA is TGTGCTAGCAGCTTAGCAGGGGGACCAGTAAATGAGCAGTTCTTC. This codes for CASSLAGGPVNEQFF. The V gene is TRBV7-7, the J gene TRBJ2-1; 7 bases are shared with TRBD1. Germline lookup yields CDR1 SSHAT and CDR2 FNYEAQ (reference sequence). CDR3 length equals 15 residues.

This chain joins TRBV29-1 and TRBJ2-3; 13 bases align to TRBD2. Germline lookup yields CDR1 SQVTM and CDR2 ANQGSEA. V was clipped by 7 bases and J by 4 bases; unmatched bases: 8. The CDR3 totals 15 residues. The CDR3 here is CSGAGGLAGSDTQYF. The DNA for the CDR3 is TGCAGCGGGGCGGGGGGACTAGCGGGGTCAGATACGCAGTATTTT.

The chain carries TRBV27 and TRBJ2-3, with 7 bases fitting TRBD1. The CDR3 length is 16 residues. Germline assignment: CDR1 MNHEY and CDR2 SMNVEV (reference sequence). The V gene end was trimmed by 5 bases and the J gene end by 7 bases; junction bases not matched to a gene: 15. CDR3 sequence reads: CASSMLTGKVQNTQYF. The DNA of the CDR3 is TGTGCCAGCAGTATGTTGACAGGGAAGGTACAAAATACGCAGTATTTT.

The rearrangement joins TRBV7-9 to TRBJ2-5; D remains unclear. This CDR3 spans 16 amino acids. V was trimmed by 1 base and J by 3 bases, leaving 15 bases between them. The germline V gene encodes CDR1 SEHNR and CDR2 FQNEAQ (reference sequence). CDR3 in amino acids: CASSLVGGGVKETQYF. The CDR3 bases are TGTGCCAGCAGCTTAGTTGGTGGCGGCGTAAAAGAGACCCAGTACTTC.

This chain joins TRBV15 and TRBJ1-2; D not certain. Germline-derived CDR1 and CDR2 are LNHNV and YYDKDF (reference sequence). The V gene lost 0 bases and the J gene lost 4 bases, with 6 bases spanning the gap. The CDR3 covers 13 residues. The CDR3 nucleotides read TGTGCCACCAGCAGAGAAGCTGGCTATGGCTACACCTTC. It is translated as CATSREAGYGYTF.

This clone was picked up one time. The chain combines TRBV14 with TRBJ2-2; D may be TRBD2 (5 bases). The CDR3 runs 17 residues. Germline lookup yields CDR1 SGHDN and CDR2 FVKESK. With 0 bases removed from V and 3 bases from J, the gap between germline ends came to 14 bases. The CDR3 DNA follows: TGTGCCAGCAGCCAAGAAAGACGGACGGGGTACACCGGGGAGCTGTTTTTT. Translation: CASSQERRTGYTGELFF.

The chain combines TRBV2 with TRBJ1-1, with unresolved D. Trimming took off 6 bases at V and 3 bases at J, with 5 bases between the two ends. The germline gives CDR1 SNHLY, CDR2 FYNNEI. This CDR3 contains 11 residues. The CDR3 protein is CASRPDTEAFF. The CDR3 DNA sequence: TGTGCCAGCAGACCAGACACTGAAGCTTTCTTT. Combining the CDR3 with reference TRBV2 and TRBJ1-1 gives the whole variable domain EPEVTQTPSHQVTQMGQEVILRCVPISNHLYFYWYRQILGQKVEFLVSFYNNEISEKSEIFDDQFSVERPDGSNFTLKIRSTKLEDSAMYFCASRPDTEAFFGQGTRLTVV.

The chain joins TRBV10-2 to TRBJ2-3, with 10 bases identical to TRBD2. This CDR3 region has 13 residues. Germline-derived CDR1 and CDR2 are WSHSY and SAAADI. The V and J ends lost 10 bases and 4 bases, in that order; junction bases with no gene match: 5. The CDR3 DNA reads TGCGCCACTAAGCGGGGGGGCTCAGATACGCAGTATTTT. Translation: CATKRGGSDTQYF.

The chain carries TRBV11-2 and TRBJ2-5; D is possibly TRBD2 (8 bases). CDR1 and CDR2 from the germline V gene are SGHAT and FQNNGV. Between the trimmed V and J ends, which lost 4 bases and 2 bases, there was a span of 23 bases. The CDR3 length is 18 residues. CDR3 sequence: CASSSGRFSGTEQETQYF. The CDR3 DNA sequence: TGTGCCAGCAGCTCCGGCAGATTTAGCGGGACAGAGCAAGAGACCCAGTACTTC. The full variable domain, completed using reference TRBV11-2 and TRBJ2-5, is EAGVAQSPRYKIIEKRQSVAFWCNPISGHATLYWYQQILGQGPKLLIQFQNNGVVDDSQLPKDRFSAERLKGVDSTLKIQPAKLEDSAVYLCASSSGRFSGTEQETQYFGPGTRLLVL.

J is TRBJ1-3 and V is TRBV9; perhaps TRBD1 as D (6 bases). Trimming removed 0 bases at V and 3 bases at J, with 7 bases between. This CDR3 is 14 amino acids long. Looked up from germline, CDR1 is SGDLS and CDR2 is YYNGEE. CDR3 in amino acids: CASSVEGVGNTIYF. The CDR3, as DNA: TGTGCCAGCAGCGTAGAGGGGGTTGGAAACACCATATATTTT. The full variable domain, in which reference TRBV9 and TRBJ1-3 provide the parts outside the CDR3, is DSGVTQTPKHLITATGQRVTLRCSPRSGDLSVYWYQQSLDQGLQFLIQYYNGEERAKGNILERFSAQQFPDLHSELNLSSLELGDSALYFCASSVEGVGNTIYFGEGSWLTVV.

The V and J genes are TRBV5-4 and TRBJ1-2; a possible D gene is TRBD1 (6 bases). The V and J ends lost 0 bases and 5 bases respectively, with 8 bases between them. Germline V gene sequence: CDR1 SGHNT, CDR2 YYREEE (reference sequence). This CDR3 has 13 amino acids. CDR3 nucleotides: TGTGCCAGCAGCTTGGTAGGACAGTATGGCTACACCTTC. It codes for CASSLVGQYGYTF.

The J gene is TRBJ2-1, the V gene TRBV7-9, with TRBD1 matching 8 bases. In germline, CDR1 is SEHNR, CDR2 FQNEAQ (reference sequence). V lost 2 bases and J lost 7; bases outside the gene matches: 16. This CDR3 is 18 amino acids long. The chain's CDR3 is CASSLLSGQGGFRNEQFF. The DNA of the CDR3 is TGTGCCAGCAGCTTATTGTCAGGACAGGGTGGGTTTAGGAATGAGCAGTTCTTC.

This chain links TRBV7-9 with TRBJ1-2; TRBD1 might be the D (6 bases). Germline loops: CDR1 SEHNR, CDR2 FQNEAQ (reference sequence). This CDR3 comprises 14 residues. V dropped 4 bases and J dropped 3 bases, with 12 bases sitting between them. CDR3 in DNA: TGTGCCAGCAGCTCTTACAGGGCTTACTATGGCTACACCTTC. Its protein product is CASSSYRAYYGYTF.

The chain carries TRBV7-8 and TRBJ2-7; TRBD1 agrees at 7 bases. Germline trimming cut 3 bases from V and 1 base from J; bases unmatched to any gene: 9. The CDR3 extends over 16 amino acids. Germline V gene data show CDR1 as SGHVS and CDR2 as FQNEAQ. The CDR3 region has the DNA TGTGCCAGCAGCTTTGGAAGGGACAGACCATCCTACGAGCAGTACTTC. Its translation: CASSFGRDRPSYEQYF.

This clone showed up just once. The chain has TRBV6-5 and TRBJ2-3; D gene unclear. The CDR3 is 13 amino acids. V lost 3 bases and J 0 bases, leaving 4 bases between the germline ends. The germline V gene encodes CDR1 MNHEY and CDR2 SVGAGI. CDR3 residues: CASSYRSTDTQYF. Here the CDR3 DNA reads TGTGCCAGCAGTTATCGTAGCACAGATACGCAGTATTTT.

The chain links TRBV6-5 to TRBJ2-1, with 9 positions matching TRBD2. Trimming at V came to 2 bases and at J to 6 bases, leaving 8 bases not matched to a gene. The CDR3 spans 16 residues. The germline V gene encodes CDR1 MNHEY and CDR2 SVGAGI. The CDR3 DNA follows: TGTGCCAGCAGTTACACCCATCGGCGGGGGGGCAATGAGCAGTTCTTC. Residues: CASSYTHRRGGNEQFF.

This clone was found once. The gene calls are TRBV13 and TRBJ2-5; TRBD2 matches 7 bases. The CDR3 covers 15 residues. V gave up 4 bases and J gave up 1 base; unmatched junction bases: 6. The germline V gene has CDR1 PRHDT and CDR2 FYEKMQ (reference sequence). This CDR3 reads CASSYLGGSQETQYF. The CDR3 DNA reads TGTGCCAGCAGCTACCTCGGGGGGTCCCAAGAGACCCAGTACTTC. Variable domain in full (rest from reference TRBV13 and TRBJ2-5): AAGVIQSPRHLIKEKRETATLKCYPIPRHDTVYWYQQGPGQDPQFLISFYEKMQSDKGSIPDRFSAQQFSDYHSELNMSSLELGDSALYFCASSYLGGSQETQYFGPGTRLLVL.

The V call is TRBV11-2, the J call TRBJ2-5, with 10 bases lining up with TRBD2. The CDR3 extends over 17 amino acids. Germline values: CDR1 SGHAT, CDR2 FQNNGV. Trimming cost V 0 bases and J 1 base; bases outside gene matches: 5. CDR3 sequence (DNA): TGTGCCAGCAGCTTAGATTTTAGGACTAGCGGCCAAGAGACCCAGTACTTC. It yields the protein CASSLDFRTSGQETQYF.

The chain uses TRBV6-1 and TRBJ2-7; 7 bases line up with TRBD2. V gave up 2 bases and J gave up 0 bases; unmatched junction bases: 4. The V gene's germline CDR1 is MNHNS and CDR2 SASEGT. This CDR3 is built from 15 residues. Here the CDR3 reads CASSESLAASYEQYF. As DNA, the CDR3 is TGTGCCAGCAGTGAAAGCCTAGCGGCCTCCTACGAGCAGTACTTC.

The DNA of the CDR3 is TGTGCCAGCAGCTTACTGTATGAAGCTTTCTTT. Translation gives CASSLLYEAFF. J is TRBJ1-1 and V is TRBV11-2, with unresolved D. The CDR3 runs 11 residues. Germline CDR1 reads SGHAT; CDR2 reads FQNNGV. V shed 2 bases and J shed 7 bases, with 5 bases lying between them.

The J gene is TRBJ2-7, the V gene TRBV7-2; possibly TRBD2 for D (6 bases). CDR3 length: 14 residues. Trimming took 4 bases from V and 5 from J, leaving 15 bases between them. Germline V gene lookup returns CDR1 SGHTA and CDR2 FQGNSA. CDR3 protein: CASSWIGGMNEQYF. In DNA form, the CDR3 reads TGTGCCAGCAGCTGGATTGGAGGGATGAACGAGCAGTACTTC.